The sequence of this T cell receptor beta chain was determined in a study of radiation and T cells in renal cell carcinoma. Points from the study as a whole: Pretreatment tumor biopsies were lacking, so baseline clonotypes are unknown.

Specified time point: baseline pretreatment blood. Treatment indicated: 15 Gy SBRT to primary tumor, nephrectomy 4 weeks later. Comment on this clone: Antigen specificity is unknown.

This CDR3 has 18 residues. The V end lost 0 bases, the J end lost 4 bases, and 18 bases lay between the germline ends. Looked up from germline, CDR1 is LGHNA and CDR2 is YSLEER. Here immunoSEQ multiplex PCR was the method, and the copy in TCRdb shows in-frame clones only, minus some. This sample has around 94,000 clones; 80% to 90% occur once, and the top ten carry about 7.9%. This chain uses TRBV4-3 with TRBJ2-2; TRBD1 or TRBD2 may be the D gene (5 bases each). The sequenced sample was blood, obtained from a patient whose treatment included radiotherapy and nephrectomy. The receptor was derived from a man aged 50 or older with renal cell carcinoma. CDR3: CASSQERALGTRTGELFF. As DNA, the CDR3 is TGCGCCAGCAGCCAAGAACGCGCGTTAGGGACCCGCACCGGGGAGCTGTTTTTT.